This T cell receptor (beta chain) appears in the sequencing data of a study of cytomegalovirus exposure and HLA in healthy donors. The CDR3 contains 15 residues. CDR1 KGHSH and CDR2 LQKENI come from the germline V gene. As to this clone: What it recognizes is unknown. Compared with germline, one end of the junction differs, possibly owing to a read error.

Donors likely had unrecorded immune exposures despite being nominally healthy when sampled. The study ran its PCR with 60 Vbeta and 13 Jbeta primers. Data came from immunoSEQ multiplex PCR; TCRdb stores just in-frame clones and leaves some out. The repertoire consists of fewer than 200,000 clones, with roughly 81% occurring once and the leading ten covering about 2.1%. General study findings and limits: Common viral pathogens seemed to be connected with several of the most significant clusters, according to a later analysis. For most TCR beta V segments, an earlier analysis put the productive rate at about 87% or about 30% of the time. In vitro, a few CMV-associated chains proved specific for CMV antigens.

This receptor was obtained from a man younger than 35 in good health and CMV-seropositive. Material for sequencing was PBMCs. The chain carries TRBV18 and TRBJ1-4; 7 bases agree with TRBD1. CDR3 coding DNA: TGTGCCAGCTCACTTTCACAGGGGACTAGTGAAAAACTGTTTTTT. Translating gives CASSLSQGTSEKLFF.